This T cell receptor (beta chain) was retrieved from a study of T cell repertoires in cytomegalovirus infection (dated by TCRdb to about 2019). Broadly, across the study: The HLA type of each donor mattered for the analysis, because public TCR beta signatures pointed to carriage of CMV infection along with the matching HLA type. Broader findings and caveats from the paper: In both this cohort and an independent approximately 350-donor cohort, the cumulative frequency of public TCR beta family members distinguished carriers of CMV infection plus the relevant HLA type. The ex vivo response was dominated by HLA-C-restricted CMV-specific TCR beta clonotypes, which also provided the single most frequent clonotype in two of eight donors.

Between the V and J ends, shortened by 1 base and 5 bases respectively, the junction contains 3 bases. Based on the germline V gene (reference sequence), the CDR1 and CDR2 sequences are DFQATT and SNEGSKA. The CDR3 goes from the cysteine to the phenylalanine over 11 residues. Just the 33-base CDR3 DNA is kept, in frame starting at base 1. Sequencing relied on an Illumina HiSeq 1500. TCRdb reanalyzed the raw reads on its own, using fastp at Q25 for trimming and MiXCR for clone calling, and kept in-frame beta chains. Under each unique CDR3 protein, matching rows form one entry showing the most common genes and DNA. This sample gives 150,000 to 200,000 distinct CDR3 sequences in total; approximately 15% of them show up just once. 25% to 30% of the sample is held by the ten biggest clonotypes. With respect to this clonotype: The antigen it binds to is not known. No qualities accompany the bases; no much larger clone lies one base away.

The specimen sequenced was PBMCs. The receptor was derived from a human donor in good health (CMV status not recorded). Some clones in this sample may be carry-over from other donors' samples. Rearrangement joined TRBV20-1 to TRBJ2-1; there is no confident call for the D gene. The bases read TGCAGTGCTAGAGTCCACAATGAGCAGTTCTTC. Translated, this gives CSARVHNEQFF.